This passage covers 10 T cell receptor beta chains from one sample sequenced in a study of vaccination and CD4 T cells after COVID-19. No antigens are known for them. Stated time point: late sampling 161 to 241 days after vaccination in three convalescent patients. Treatment described: approximately nine-day PBMC culture with coronavirus spike peptide pools or control peptides (ViraFEST assay). The study sequenced cultured CD4+ T cell DNA using the Oncomine TCR Beta short-read assay. In TCRdb, the PCR reads were re-called with MiXCR into one record per CDR3 protein. Seen here are around 21,000 distinct CDR3 sequences, 42% observed once, and the top ten hold roughly a tenth. Sample: CD4+ T cells from blood, cultured in vitro, taken about 7 months after SARS-CoV-2 vaccination. The receptor source for this set is a human donor who had recovered from COVID-19.

The chain couples TRBV28 to TRBJ1-2; weak D call: TRBD1 (6 bases). Germline assignment: CDR1 MDHEN and CDR2 SYDVKM. There are 14 residues in the CDR3. Trimming removed 7 bases from V and 5 bases from J, with 17 bases in between. The chain's CDR3 is CASNPQGGRYGYTF. In DNA, the CDR3 is TGTGCCAGCAATCCACAGGGAGGGCGTTATGGCTACACCTTC.

V and J are TRBV6-5 and TRBJ2-7; 8 bases align to TRBD1. V lost 0 bases to trimming and J lost 6 bases; unmatched junction nucleotides: 4. This CDR3 comprises 14 residues. Germline CDR1 reads MNHEY; CDR2 reads SVGAGI. The CDR3 region has the DNA TGTGCCAGCAGTTACTCTACAGACAGGGGCGAGCAGTACTTC. Its protein product is CASSYSTDRGEQYF.

This clonotype appeared a few times. The V call is TRBV7-2, the J call TRBJ2-5, with D hard to call. Germline V gene lookup returns CDR1 SGHTA and CDR2 FQGNSA. The CDR3 runs to 14 residues. The V end was cut by 1 base, the J end by 5 bases, with 11 bases between. CDR3: CASSLEMNGETQYF. The CDR3 region has the DNA TGTGCCAGCAGCTTAGAAATGAACGGGGAGACCCAGTACTTC. Full variable domain (outside the CDR3, taken from reference TRBV7-2 and TRBJ2-5): GAGVSQSPSNKVTEKGKDVELRCDPISGHTALYWYRQSLGQGLEFLIYFQGNSAPDKSGLPSDRFSAERTGGSVSTLTIQRTQQEDSAVYLCASSLEMNGETQYFGPGTRLLVL.

The V and J genes are TRBV6-1 and TRBJ1-5, with a weak D call TRBD1 (6 bases). Trimming pared 4 bases from V and 0 bases from J, leaving 10 bases between. The length of the CDR3 is 15 residues. Per the germline V gene, CDR1 is MNHNS and CDR2 is SASEGT. CDR3 coding DNA: TGTGCCAGCAGTGGGGGGGACATTAGCAATCAGCCCCAGCATTTT. Protein product: CASSGGDISNQPQHF.

This clonotype occurred a few times. The chain employs TRBV10-3 and TRBJ1-1, with D unresolved. The germline V and J ends were trimmed by 8 bases and 5 bases, with 9 bases remaining between them. CDR3 length equals 11 residues. Per the germline V gene, CDR1 is ENHRY and CDR2 is SYGVKD. The CDR3 spells CAISRGTEAFF. The CDR3 nucleotides read TGTGCCATCTCTAGAGGGACTGAAGCTTTCTTT.

This clonotype was seen a single time. The chain links TRBV20-1 to TRBJ2-1; D is undetermined. Germline V gives CDR1 DFQATT, CDR2 SNEGSKA (reference sequence). V lost 4 bases to trimming and J lost 5 bases, with 18 bases between them. CDR3 length: 15 residues. The CDR3 region has the DNA TGCAGTGCTAAAGTTGGGCTAGTCTGGGACAATGAGCAGTTCTTC. It is translated as CSAKVGLVWDNEQFF.

Notes on this clonotype: At one end, the junction sequence differs from germline, possibly due to a read error. The chain links TRBV7-7 to TRBJ2-2; 10 bases are shared with TRBD2. The germline gives CDR1 SSHAT, CDR2 FNYEAQ (reference sequence). This CDR3 is 14 amino acids long. In nucleotides, the CDR3 is TGTGCTAGCAGCTCTAGCGGGAGAGACGGGGAGCTGTTTTTT. Translated: CASSSSGRDGELFF.

V and J are TRBV19 and TRBJ2-6; 9 bases are shared with TRBD1. V dropped 4 bases and J dropped 2; count of bases not matched to a gene: 3. This CDR3 is built from 16 residues. Germline CDR1 LNHDA, CDR2 SQIVND (reference sequence). The CDR3 DNA is TGTGCCAGTAGTAAACAGGGGGCTACTGGGGCCAACGTCCTGACTTTC. Protein: CASSKQGATGANVLTF.

This clonotype has just one count. At one boundary the junction diverges from the germline segment, which might be a read error. The chain is built from TRBV28 and TRBJ2-7; no definite D call. The CDR3 runs 12 residues. CDR1 is MDHEN and CDR2 is SYDVKM in the germline V gene. CDR3 sequence: CASSFGSSEQYF. In nucleotides, the CDR3 is TGTGCCAGCAGTTTTGGGTCCTCCGAGCAGTACTTC. Based on the CDR3 plus reference TRBV28 and TRBJ2-7, the full variable domain is DVKVTQSSRYLVKRTGEKVFLECVQDMDHENMFWYRQDPGLGLRLIYFSYDVKMKEKGDIPEGYSVSREKKERFSLILESASTNQTSMYLCASSFGSSEQYFGPGTRLTVT.

This clonotype was counted between two and nine times. This chain joins TRBV6-1 and TRBJ1-6; TRBD1 agrees at 7 bases. V shed 6 bases, J shed 9 bases, and the junction held 8 bases outside the gene matches. The germline gives CDR1 MNHNS, CDR2 SASEGT. This CDR3 comprises 14 residues. The CDR3 is CASREGQPTSPLHF. The CDR3 nucleotides read TGTGCCAGCAGGGAGGGACAGCCTACTTCACCCCTCCACTTT.